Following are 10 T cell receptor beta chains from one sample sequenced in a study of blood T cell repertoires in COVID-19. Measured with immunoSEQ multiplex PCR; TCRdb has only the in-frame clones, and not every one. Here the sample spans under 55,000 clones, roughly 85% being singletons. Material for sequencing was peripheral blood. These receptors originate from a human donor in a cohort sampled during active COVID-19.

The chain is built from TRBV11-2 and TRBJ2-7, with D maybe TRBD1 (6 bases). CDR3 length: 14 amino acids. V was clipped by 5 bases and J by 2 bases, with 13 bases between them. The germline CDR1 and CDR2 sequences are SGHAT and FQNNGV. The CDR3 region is CASSDKQGPYEQYF. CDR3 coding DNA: TGTGCCAGCAGCGATAAACAGGGACCCTACGAGCAGTACTTC.

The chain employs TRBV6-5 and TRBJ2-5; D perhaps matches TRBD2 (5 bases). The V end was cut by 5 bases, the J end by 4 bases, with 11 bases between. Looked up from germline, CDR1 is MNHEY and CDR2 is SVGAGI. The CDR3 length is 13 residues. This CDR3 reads CASSTPRGETQYF. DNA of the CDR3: TGTGCCAGCAGTACCCCCCGGGGAGAGACCCAGTACTTC.

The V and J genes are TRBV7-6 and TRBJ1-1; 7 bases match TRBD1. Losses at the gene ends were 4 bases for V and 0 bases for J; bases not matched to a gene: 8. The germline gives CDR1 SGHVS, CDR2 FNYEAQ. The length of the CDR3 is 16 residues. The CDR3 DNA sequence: TGTGCCAGCAGCTCCCGGACAGGTAACATGAACACTGAAGCTTTCTTT. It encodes CASSSRTGNMNTEAFF.

CDR3 loop: CASSSNSGPYEQYF. CDR3 nucleotide sequence: TGTGCCAGCAGTTCGAATTCAGGTCCCTACGAGCAGTACTTC. V gene TRBV7-9 combines with J gene TRBJ2-7; no reliable D call. The CDR3 is 14 amino acids. Germline-derived CDR1 and CDR2 are SEHNR and FQNEAQ (reference sequence). V was clipped by 6 bases and J by 2 bases, with 14 bases between them. The variable domain in full, with the rest retrieved from reference TRBV7-9 and TRBJ2-7, is DTGVSQNPRHKITKRGQNVTFRCDPISEHNRLYWYRQTLGQGPEFLTYFQNEAQLEKSRLLSDRFSAERPKGSFSTLEIQRTEQGDSAMYLCASSSNSGPYEQYFGPGTRLTVT.

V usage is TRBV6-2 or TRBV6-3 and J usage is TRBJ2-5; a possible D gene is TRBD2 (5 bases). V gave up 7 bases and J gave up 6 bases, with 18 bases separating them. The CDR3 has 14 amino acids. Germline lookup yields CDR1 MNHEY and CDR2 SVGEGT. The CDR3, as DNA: TGTGCCAGCAACCCCGGGGTAGCCGGGCAGACCCAGTACTTC. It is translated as CASNPGVAGQTQYF.

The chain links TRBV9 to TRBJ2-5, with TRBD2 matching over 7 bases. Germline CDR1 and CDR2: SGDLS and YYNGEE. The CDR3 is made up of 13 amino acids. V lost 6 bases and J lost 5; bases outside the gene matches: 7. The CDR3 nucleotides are TGTGCCAGCAACCGGGACTATGGGGAGACCCAGTACTTC. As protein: CASNRDYGETQYF.

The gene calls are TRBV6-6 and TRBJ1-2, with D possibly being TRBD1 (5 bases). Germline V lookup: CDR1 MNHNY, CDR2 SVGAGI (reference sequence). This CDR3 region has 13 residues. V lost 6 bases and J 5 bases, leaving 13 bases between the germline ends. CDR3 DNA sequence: TGTGCCAGCAGCTCCGACGGGGGGTATGGCTACACCTTC. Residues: CASSSDGGYGYTF.

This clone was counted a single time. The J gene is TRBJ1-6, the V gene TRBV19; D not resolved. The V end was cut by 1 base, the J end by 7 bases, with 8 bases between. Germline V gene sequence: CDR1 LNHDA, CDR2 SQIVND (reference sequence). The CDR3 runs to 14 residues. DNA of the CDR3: TGTGCCAGTAGTATAGCTGGGCCAAATTCACCCCTCCACTTT. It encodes CASSIAGPNSPLHF.

CDR3 DNA: TGCGCCAGCAATCCAGGAGGACAGGGGTACAATCAGCCCCAGCATTTT. Its translation: CASNPGGQGYNQPQHF. The chain combines TRBV10-2 with TRBJ1-5; 9 positions agree with TRBD1. The CDR3 is 16 residues long. In germline, CDR1 is WSHSY, CDR2 SAAADI. The V gene end was trimmed by 7 bases and the J gene end by 3 bases; junction bases not matched to a gene: 10.

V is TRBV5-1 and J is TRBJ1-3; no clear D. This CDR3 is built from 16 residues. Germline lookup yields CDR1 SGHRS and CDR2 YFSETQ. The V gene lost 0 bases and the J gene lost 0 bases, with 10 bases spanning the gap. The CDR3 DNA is TGCGCCAGCAGCTTGGCAGGAGGCAGCTCTGGAAACACCATATATTTT. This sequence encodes CASSLAGGSSGNTIYF.